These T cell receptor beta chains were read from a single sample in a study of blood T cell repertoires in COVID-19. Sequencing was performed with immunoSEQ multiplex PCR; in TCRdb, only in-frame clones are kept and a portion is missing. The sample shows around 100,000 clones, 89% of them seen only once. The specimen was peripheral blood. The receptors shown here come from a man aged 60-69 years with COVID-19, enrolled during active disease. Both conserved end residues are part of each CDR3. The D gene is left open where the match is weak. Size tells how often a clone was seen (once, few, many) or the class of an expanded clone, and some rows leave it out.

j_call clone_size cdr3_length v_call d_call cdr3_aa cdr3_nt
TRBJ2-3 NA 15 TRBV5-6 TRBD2 CASARGGSGTDTQYF TGTGCCAGCGCTCGGGGGGGCTCCGGCACAGATACGCAGTATTTT
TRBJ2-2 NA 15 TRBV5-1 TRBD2 CASSHGTSEQGELFF TGCGCCAGCAGCCACGGGACTAGCGAGCAGGGGGAGCTGTTTTTT
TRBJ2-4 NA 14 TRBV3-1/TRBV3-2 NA CASSQRGAKNIQYF TGTGCCAGCAGCCAACGGGGAGCCAAAAACATTCAGTACTTC
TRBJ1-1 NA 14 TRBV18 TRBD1 CASSPPGQYTEAFF TGTGCCAGCTCACCTCCGGGACAGTACACTGAAGCTTTCTTT
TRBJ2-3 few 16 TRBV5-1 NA CASSLPLARFTDTQYF TGCGCCAGCAGCTTACCGCTAGCGCGATTCACAGATACGCAGTATTTT
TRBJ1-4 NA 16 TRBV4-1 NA CASSHLVDSANEKLFF TGCGCCAGCAGCCATCTCGTGGACTCAGCTAATGAAAAACTGTTTTTT
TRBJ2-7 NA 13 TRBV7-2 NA CASSPTGYLEQYF TGTGCCAGCAGCCCAACGGGGTACCTCGAGCAGTACTTC
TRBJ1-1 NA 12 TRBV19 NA CASSTGNTEAFF TGTGCCAGTAGTACGGGGAACACTGAAGCTTTCTTT
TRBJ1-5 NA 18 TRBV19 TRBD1 CASSPQLLDREIDQPQHF TGTGCCAGTAGTCCCCAACTTCTGGACAGGGAGATTGATCAGCCCCAGCATTTT
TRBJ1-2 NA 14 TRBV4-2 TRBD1 CASSQRQGASGYTF TGTGCCAGCAGCCAAAGACAGGGGGCCAGCGGCTACACCTTC
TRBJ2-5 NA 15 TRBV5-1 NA CASSKGLGHEETQYF TGCGCCAGCAGCAAGGGACTGGGGCATGAGGAGACCCAGTACTTC
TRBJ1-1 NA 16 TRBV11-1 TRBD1 CASSSRPGTGDTEAFF TGTGCCAGCAGCTCTCGTCCCGGGACAGGGGACACTGAAGCTTTCTTT
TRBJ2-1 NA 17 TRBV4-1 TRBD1 CASSQDPQGATYNEQFF TGCGCCAGCAGCCAAGATCCACAGGGGGCGACCTACAATGAGCAGTTCTTC
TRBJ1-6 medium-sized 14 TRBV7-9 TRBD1 CASGLDRGNSPLHF TGTGCCAGCGGCCTTGACAGGGGAAATTCACCCCTCCACTTT
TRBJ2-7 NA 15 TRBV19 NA CASSINGRSSYEQYF TGTGCCAGTAGTATAAATGGAAGGAGCTCCTACGAGCAGTACTTC
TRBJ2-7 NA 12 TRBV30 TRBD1 CAWSRDRDEQYF TGTGCCTGGAGTAGGGACAGGGACGAGCAGTACTTC
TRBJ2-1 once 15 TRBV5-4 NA CASSGNSRSYNEQFF TGTGCCAGCAGCGGTAACTCCCGCTCCTACAATGAGCAGTTCTTC
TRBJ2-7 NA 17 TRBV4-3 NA CASSQDWRSGSSYEQYF TGCGCCAGCAGCCAAGACTGGCGGAGTGGAAGTTCTTACGAGCAGTACTTC
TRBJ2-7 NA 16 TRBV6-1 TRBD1 CASSEAVGDRGYEQYF TGTGCCAGCAGTGAAGCGGTGGGGGACAGAGGGTACGAGCAGTACTTC
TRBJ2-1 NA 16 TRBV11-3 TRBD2 CASSLETMREGGEQFF TGTGCCAGCAGCTTAGAAACGATGCGGGAGGGGGGTGAGCAGTTCTTC
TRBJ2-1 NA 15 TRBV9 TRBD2 CASSSRLAGYNEQFF TGTGCCAGCAGCTCCCGACTAGCGGGCTACAATGAGCAGTTCTTC
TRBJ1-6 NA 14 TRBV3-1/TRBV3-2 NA CASSQGSQRSPLHF TGTGCCAGCAGCCAAGGCAGCCAGCGGTCACCCCTCCACTTT
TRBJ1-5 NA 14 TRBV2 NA CASTRSLGSQPQHF TGTGCCAGCACTCGATCCCTGGGCAGTCAGCCCCAGCATTTT
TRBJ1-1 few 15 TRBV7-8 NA CASSHLKGVNTEAFF TGTGCCAGCAGCCATTTGAAAGGAGTGAACACTGAAGCTTTCTTT
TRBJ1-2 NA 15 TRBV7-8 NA CASSLTPAGPYGYTF TGTGCCAGCAGCTTAACTCCGGCAGGGCCCTATGGCTACACCTTC
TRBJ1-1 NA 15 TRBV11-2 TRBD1 CASSLLGGGNTEAFF TGTGCCAGCAGCTTATTAGGGGGCGGGAACACTGAAGCTTTCTTT
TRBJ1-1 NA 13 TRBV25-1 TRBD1 CASSRTGNTEAFF TGTGCCAGCAGTCGGACAGGGAACACTGAAGCTTTCTTT
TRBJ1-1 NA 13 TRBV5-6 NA CASSLDLDTEAFF TGTGCCAGCAGCTTGGATCTAGACACTGAAGCTTTCTTT
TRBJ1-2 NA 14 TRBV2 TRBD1 CASREGTGPYGYTF TGTGCCAGCCGCGAAGGGACAGGGCCCTATGGCTACACCTTC
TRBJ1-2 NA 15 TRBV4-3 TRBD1 CASSHLDRVNYGYTF TGCGCCAGCAGCCACCTGGACAGGGTTAACTATGGCTACACCTTC
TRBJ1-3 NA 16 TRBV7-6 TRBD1 CASSLVGTGAGNTIYF TGTGCCAGCAGCTTAGTAGGGACAGGGGCTGGAAACACCATATATTTT
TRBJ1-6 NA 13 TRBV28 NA CAAGSLGNSPLHF TGTGCCGCGGGTAGTCTGGGTAATTCACCCCTCCACTTT
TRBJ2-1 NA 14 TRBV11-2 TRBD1 CASSFGTGYYEQFF TGTGCCAGCAGCTTTGGGACAGGGTACTATGAGCAGTTCTTC
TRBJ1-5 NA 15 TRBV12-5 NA CASSRGGTRNQPQHF TGTGCTAGTTCCCGGGGGGGAACTCGCAATCAGCCCCAGCATTTT
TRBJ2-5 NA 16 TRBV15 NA CATSRDLSGFQETQYF TGTGCCACCAGCAGAGATCTTTCGGGGTTCCAAGAGACCCAGTACTTC
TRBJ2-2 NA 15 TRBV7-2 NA CASSLAPGNTGELFF TGTGCCAGCAGCTTAGCCCCAGGGAACACCGGGGAGCTGTTTTTT
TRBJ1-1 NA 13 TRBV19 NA CASGRGQRAEAFF TGTGCCAGCGGGCGCGGACAGCGTGCTGAAGCTTTCTTT
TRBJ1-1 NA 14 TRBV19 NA CASSIDRRSTEAFF TGTGCCAGTAGTATAGATCGGCGGAGTACTGAAGCTTTCTTT
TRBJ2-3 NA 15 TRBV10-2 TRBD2 CASSESWGGTDTQYF TGCGCCAGCAGTGAGTCGTGGGGGGGGACAGATACGCAGTATTTT
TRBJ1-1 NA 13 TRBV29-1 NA CSVESQGGTEAFF TGCAGCGTTGAGTCCCAGGGAGGCACTGAAGCTTTCTTT
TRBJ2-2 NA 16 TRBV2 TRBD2 CASSPTSGSFTGELFF TGTGCCAGCAGCCCGACTAGCGGGAGTTTCACCGGGGAGCTGTTTTTT
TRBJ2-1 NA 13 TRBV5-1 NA CASSLSGYNEQFF TGCGCCAGCAGCTTGTCGGGATACAATGAGCAGTTCTTC
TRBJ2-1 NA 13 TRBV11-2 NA CASSLGRYNEQFF TGTGCCAGCAGCTTAGGGAGGTACAATGAGCAGTTCTTC